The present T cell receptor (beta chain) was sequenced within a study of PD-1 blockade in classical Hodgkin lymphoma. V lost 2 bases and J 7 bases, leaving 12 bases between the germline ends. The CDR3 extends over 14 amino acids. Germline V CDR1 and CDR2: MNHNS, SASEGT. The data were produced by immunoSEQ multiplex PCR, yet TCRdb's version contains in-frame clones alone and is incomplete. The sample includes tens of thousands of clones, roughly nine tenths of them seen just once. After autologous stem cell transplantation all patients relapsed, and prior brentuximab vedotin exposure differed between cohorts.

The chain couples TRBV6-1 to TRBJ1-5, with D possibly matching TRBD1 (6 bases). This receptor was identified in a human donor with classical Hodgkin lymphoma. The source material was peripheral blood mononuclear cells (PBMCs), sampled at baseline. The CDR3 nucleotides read TGTGCCAGCAGTGAACTCAGGGGACGGCAGCCCCAGCATTTT. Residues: CASSELRGRQPQHF.